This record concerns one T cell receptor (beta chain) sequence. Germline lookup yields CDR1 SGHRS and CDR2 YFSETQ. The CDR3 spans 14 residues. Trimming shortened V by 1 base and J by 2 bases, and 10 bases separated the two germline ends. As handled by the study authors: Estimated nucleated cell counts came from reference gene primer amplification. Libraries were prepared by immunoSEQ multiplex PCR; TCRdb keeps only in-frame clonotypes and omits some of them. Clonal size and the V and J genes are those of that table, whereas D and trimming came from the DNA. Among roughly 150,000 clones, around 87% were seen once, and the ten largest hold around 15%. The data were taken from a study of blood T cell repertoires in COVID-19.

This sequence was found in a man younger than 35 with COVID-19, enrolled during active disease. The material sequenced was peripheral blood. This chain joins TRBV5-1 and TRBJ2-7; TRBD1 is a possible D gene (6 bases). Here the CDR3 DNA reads TGCGCCAGCAGCTTGCAACAGGGACCCTACGAGCAGTACTTC. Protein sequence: CASSLQQGPYEQYF.